This T cell receptor (beta chain) was identified in a study of cytomegalovirus exposure and HLA in healthy donors. Study-level findings and limits: There was a cluster of highly shared sequence variants that was likely a sequencing artifact.

The CDR3 sequence is 13 residues long. V was trimmed by 3 bases and J by 1 base, leaving 6 bases between them. CDR1 is MDHEN and CDR2 is SYDVKM in the germline V gene. In its sample, this clone was seen a few times. Its antigen is unidentified. Vbeta (60) and Jbeta (13) primers were used in the PCR. The repertoire was sequenced with immunoSEQ multiplex PCR; TCRdb's copy has only in-frame clones and lacks some. The table lists tens of thousands of clones, roughly 72% of them singletons. The source of this sequence is a woman in her twenties or thirties in good health and CMV-seropositive. Sequenced: PBMCs. V and J are TRBV28 and TRBJ1-2; D gene ambiguous. The CDR3 DNA is TGTGCCAGCAGTTTCCAGGATAACTATGGCTACACCTTC. Amino acids: CASSFQDNYGYTF.